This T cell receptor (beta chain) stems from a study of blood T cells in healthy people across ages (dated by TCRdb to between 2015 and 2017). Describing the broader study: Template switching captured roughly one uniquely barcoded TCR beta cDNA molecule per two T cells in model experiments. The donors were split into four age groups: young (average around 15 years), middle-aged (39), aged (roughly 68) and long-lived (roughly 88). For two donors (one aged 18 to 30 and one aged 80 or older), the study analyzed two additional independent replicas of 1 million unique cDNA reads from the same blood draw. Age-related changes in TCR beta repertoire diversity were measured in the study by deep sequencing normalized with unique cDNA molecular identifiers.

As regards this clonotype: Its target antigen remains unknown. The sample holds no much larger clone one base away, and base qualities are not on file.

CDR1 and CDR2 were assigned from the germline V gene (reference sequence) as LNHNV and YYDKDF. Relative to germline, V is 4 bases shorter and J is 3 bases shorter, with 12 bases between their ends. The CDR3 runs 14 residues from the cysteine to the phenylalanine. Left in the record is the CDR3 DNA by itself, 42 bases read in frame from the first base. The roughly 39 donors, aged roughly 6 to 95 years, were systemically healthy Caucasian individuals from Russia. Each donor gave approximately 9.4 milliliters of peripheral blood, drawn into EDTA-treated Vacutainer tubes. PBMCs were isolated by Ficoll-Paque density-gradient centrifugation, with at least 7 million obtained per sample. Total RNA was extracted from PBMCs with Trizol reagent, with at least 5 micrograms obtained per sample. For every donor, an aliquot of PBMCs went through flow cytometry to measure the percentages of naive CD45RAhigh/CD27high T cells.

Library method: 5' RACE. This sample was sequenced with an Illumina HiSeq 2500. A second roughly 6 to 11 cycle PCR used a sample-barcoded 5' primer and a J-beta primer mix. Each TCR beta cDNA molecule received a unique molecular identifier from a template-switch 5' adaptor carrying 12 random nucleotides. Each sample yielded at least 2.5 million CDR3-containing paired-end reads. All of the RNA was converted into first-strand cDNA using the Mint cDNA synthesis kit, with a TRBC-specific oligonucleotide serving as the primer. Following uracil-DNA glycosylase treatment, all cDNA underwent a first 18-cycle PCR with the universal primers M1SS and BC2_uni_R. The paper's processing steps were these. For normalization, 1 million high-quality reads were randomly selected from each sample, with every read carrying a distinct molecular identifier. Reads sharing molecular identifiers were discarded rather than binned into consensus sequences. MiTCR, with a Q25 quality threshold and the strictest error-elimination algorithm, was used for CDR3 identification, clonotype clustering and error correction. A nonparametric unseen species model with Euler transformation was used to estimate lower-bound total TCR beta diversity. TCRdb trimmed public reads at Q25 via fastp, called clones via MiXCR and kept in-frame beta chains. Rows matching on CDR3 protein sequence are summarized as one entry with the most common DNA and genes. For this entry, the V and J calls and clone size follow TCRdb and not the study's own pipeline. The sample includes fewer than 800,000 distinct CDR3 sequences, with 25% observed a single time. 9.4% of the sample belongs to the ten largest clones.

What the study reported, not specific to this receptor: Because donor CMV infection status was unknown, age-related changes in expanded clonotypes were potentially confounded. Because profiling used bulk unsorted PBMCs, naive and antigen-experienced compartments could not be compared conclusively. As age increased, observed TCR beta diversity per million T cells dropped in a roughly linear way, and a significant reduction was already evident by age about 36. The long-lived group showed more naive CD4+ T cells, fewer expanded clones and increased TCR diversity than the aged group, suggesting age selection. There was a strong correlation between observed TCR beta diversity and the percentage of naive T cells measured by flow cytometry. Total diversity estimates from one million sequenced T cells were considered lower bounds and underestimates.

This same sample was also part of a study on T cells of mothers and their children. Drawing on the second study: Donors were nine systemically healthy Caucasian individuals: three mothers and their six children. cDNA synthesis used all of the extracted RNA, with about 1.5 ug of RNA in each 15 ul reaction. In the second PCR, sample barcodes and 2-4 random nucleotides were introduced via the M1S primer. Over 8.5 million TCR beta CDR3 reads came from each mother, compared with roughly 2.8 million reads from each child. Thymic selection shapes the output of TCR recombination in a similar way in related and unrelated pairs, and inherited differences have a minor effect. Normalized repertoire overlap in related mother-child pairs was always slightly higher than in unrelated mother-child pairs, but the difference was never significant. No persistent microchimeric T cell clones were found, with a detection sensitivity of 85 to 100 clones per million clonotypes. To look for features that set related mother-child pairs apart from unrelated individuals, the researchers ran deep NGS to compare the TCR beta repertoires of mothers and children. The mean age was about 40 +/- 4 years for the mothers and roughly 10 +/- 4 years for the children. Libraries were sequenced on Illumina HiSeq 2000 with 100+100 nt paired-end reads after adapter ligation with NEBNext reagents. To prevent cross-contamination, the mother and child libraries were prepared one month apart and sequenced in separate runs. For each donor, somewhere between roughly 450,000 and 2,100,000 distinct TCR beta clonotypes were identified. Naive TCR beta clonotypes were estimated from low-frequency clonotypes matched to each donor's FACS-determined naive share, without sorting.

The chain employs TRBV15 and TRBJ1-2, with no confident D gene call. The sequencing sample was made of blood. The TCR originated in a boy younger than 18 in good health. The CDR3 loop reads CATSKDRQDYGYTF. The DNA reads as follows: TGTGCCACCAGCAAAGATCGGCAGGACTATGGCTACACCTTC.